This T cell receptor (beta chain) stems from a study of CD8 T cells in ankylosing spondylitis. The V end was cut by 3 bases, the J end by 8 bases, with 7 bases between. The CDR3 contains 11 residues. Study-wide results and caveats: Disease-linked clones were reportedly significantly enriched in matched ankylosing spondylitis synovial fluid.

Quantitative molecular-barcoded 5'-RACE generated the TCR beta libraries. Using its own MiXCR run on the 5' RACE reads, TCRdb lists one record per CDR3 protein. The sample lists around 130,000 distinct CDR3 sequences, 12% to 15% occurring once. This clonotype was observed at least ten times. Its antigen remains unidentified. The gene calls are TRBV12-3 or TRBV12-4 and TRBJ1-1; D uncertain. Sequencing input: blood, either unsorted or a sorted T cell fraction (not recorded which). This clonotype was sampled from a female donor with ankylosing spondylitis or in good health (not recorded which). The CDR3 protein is CASSFLEEAFF. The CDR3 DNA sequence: TGTGCCAGCAGTTTTCTAGAGGAAGCTTTCTTT.